This note documents a single T cell receptor (beta chain) sequence. It has no known antigen specificity. Qualities for individual bases were not recorded, and no much larger clone is one base off. This sample was included in a study of OX40 agonist ivuxolimab in advanced cancers. At the level of the whole study: Ivuxolimab was a fully human IgG2 agonistic monoclonal antibody targeting the costimulatory receptor OX40 (CD134). Peripheral TCRbeta sequencing was intended to test whether TCR sequence diversity was altered and clonal T-cell expansion was caused by ivuxolimab. In the dose-escalation cohort, more than 75% of patients were male, and the mean age was around 60 years, with a range of about 23 to 85. The monotherapy dose-escalation portion (N of about 57 patients) of the phase I ivuxolimab trial is reported in the paper. Partial responses were achieved by three dose-escalation patients, of whom one had hepatocellular carcinoma and two had cutaneous melanoma. Intravenous ivuxolimab was administered to patients every 2 weeks at six dose levels: 0.01, 0.1, 0.3, 1.5, 3 and 10 mg/kg. Among the roughly 50 dose-escalation patients, roughly 20 had hepatocellular carcinoma, around 15 melanoma, 9 renal cell carcinoma and 9 head and neck cancer. Prior anti-PD-1, anti-PD-L1 or anti-CTLA-4 therapy was permitted, and 40% of dose-escalation patients had received checkpoint inhibitors. Overall study outcomes, separate from this receptor: In the 0.1-3.0 mg/kg groups, partial responders had among the lowest normalized peripheral clonal expansion, particularly in CD8+ T cells. At doses from 0.1 to 3.0 mg/kg, clonal expansion was seen in both CD4+ and CD8+ blood T cells between baseline and week 6. After ivuxolimab, CD8+ T cells had more expanded clones than CD4+ T cells on average. The antigen specificity of the clonally expanded peripheral T cells was not determined. Low levels of normalized T-cell clonal expansion were also seen in some nonresponding patients.

Patients with autoimmune disease history or receiving systemic immunosuppression were excluded from the trial. Peripheral blood for TCR sequencing was collected from all dose cohorts at baseline, on cycle 4 day 1, and on cycle 7 day 1. Samples were obtained from an open-label, multicenter, first-in-human phase I dose-escalation trial of ivuxolimab. Adults with locally advanced or metastatic head and neck squamous cell, hepatocellular, melanoma or renal cell carcinoma were enrolled in the trial. CD4+ and CD8+ T cells were sorted separately from peripheral blood before TCR sequencing. The CDR3 spans 14 residues, from the cysteine through the phenylalanine. Of all the DNA, just the CDR3 is kept, 42 bases in frame from base 1. The germline V and J ends show losses of 4 bases and 0 bases respectively, and no gene match explains 3 bases of the junction. Per the germline V gene, SGHRS is the CDR1 and YFSETQ is the CDR2.

For sequencing of the TCRbeta CDR3 region, genomic DNA was extracted from the sorted cells. TCRbeta CDR3 regions were sequenced using the immunoSEQ Assay. The source is immuneACCESS, and TCRdb retained only in-frame sequences with V and J called. Part of the clones is not carried over; for the studies checked, unresolved V genes explain less than half of this, and the remainder is unexplained. Within this sample are about 37,000 clones, with around 73% of them counted one time only. 22% of the sample comes from the top ten. The TCR was taken from an adult with an advanced solid tumor such as melanoma, head and neck, liver or kidney cancer. This specimen consisted of CD4+ or CD8+ T cells sorted from blood, obtained in a trial of the OX40 agonist ivuxolimab. Recombination connected TRBV5-1 to TRBJ2-5; the central 7 bases match TRBD1. CDR3 region: CASSIQGYQETQYF. The sequenced DNA: TGCGCCAGCAGCATACAGGGGTACCAAGAGACCCAGTACTTC.